These 3 T cell receptor beta chains were sequenced from one sample in a study of blood T cell repertoires in COVID-19. This table comes from immunoSEQ multiplex PCR, and its TCRdb copy is limited to in-frame clones, with some not included. The table records more than 10,000 clones, 90% of them present only once. The specimen sequenced was peripheral blood. The receptors originated from a human donor with active COVID-19. The donor label of this sample is uncertain.

The J gene is TRBJ2-2, the V gene TRBV24-1; D is perhaps TRBD2 (5 bases). The V end lost 5 bases, the J end lost 5 bases, and 11 bases lay between the germline ends. CDR1 is KGHDR and CDR2 is SFDVKD in the germline V gene. The CDR3 loop spans 14 amino acids. CDR3 in amino acids: CATSGRTGTGELFF. The CDR3 DNA follows: TGTGCCACCAGTGGCCGGACGGGAACCGGGGAGCTGTTTTTT.

V and J are TRBV12-3 or TRBV12-4 and TRBJ2-1, with a weak D call TRBD2 (7 bases). This CDR3 is 12 amino acids long. V lost 4 bases and J lost 14, with 15 bases in between. In DNA form, the CDR3 reads TGTGCCAGCAGTTCCTCCGGGGGGCGCGAGTTCTTC. This encodes CASSSSGGREFF.

The J gene is TRBJ2-3, the V gene TRBV9; maybe TRBD1 (6 bases). The CDR3 is 15 residues long. Germline assignment: CDR1 SGDLS and CDR2 YYNGEE. With 2 bases removed from V and 3 bases from J, the gap between germline ends came to 13 bases. The CDR3 bases are TGTGCCAGCAGCGTTGCGACAGGTGCGACAGATACGCAGTATTTT. Translated, it gives CASSVATGATDTQYF.